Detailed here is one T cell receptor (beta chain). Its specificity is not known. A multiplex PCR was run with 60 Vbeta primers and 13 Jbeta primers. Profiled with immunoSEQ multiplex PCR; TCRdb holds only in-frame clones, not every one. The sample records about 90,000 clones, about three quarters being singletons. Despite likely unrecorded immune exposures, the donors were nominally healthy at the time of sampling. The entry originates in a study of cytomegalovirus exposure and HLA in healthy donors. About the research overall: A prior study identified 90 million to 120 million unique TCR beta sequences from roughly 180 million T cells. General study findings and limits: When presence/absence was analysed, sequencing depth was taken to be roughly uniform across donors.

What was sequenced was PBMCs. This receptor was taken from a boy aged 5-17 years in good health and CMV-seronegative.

CDR3 nucleotide sequence: TGTGCCAGCAGTTTAACCCGGACATCCTACGAGCAGTACTTC. Its translation: CASSLTRTSYEQYF. The rearrangement uses TRBV27 and TRBJ2-7; tentative D call: TRBD1 (5 bases). V lost 2 bases, J lost 1 base, and 9 bases lay in between. The CDR3 totals 14 residues. Germline V gene lookup returns CDR1 MNHEY and CDR2 SMNVEV (reference sequence).